A single TCR beta chain is shown here with its context. These data originate in a study of CXCR3-negative and CXCR3-positive naive CD8 T cells. This CDR3 has 12 residues. The V gene's germline CDR1 is SQVTM and CDR2 ANQGSEA. Researchers prepared the TRB cDNA libraries using 5' RACE with UMI labels. From its re-call of the 5' RACE reads, TCRdb lists each CDR3 protein once, without DNA. The data show more than 50,000 distinct CDR3 sequences, and the top ten clones hold approximately 1.6%. The sequencing input was naive CXCR3- CD8+ T cells from blood. Subset: CD45RO-CCR7+CD27+CD95- naive CD8+ T cells lacking CXCR3 (TNR3-). V usage is TRBV29-1 and J usage is TRBJ2-2; as DNA is missing, the TRBD1 call by TCRdb cannot be tested. The TCR originated in a human donor in good health. Some clones in this sample may be carry-over from other donors' samples. This CDR3 reads CSVNQGAGELFF.